This entry describes one TCR beta chain. Its antigen is currently not known. There are no base qualities to consult, and no much larger clone falls within one base. Collaborating institutions collected whole blood in K2EDTA tubes following their own protocols. For TCRbeta analysis, collaborators shipped samples as frozen whole blood, isolated PBMCs, or DNA extracted from either of those sample types. This record comes from a study of blood T cell repertoires in COVID-19 (dated by TCRdb to about 2020). Regarding the study in general: Samples covering the acute and convalescent phases of COVID-19 were provided by collaborators in the United States, Italy and Spain. The prospective study material was composed of cDNA or gDNA derived from T cells, B-cell-depleted T cells, or PBMCs. Deeply sampled blood TCRbeta repertoires from subjects exposed to, actively infected with, or recovered from COVID-19 were included in the dataset. The repertoires were made available in a free public database intended to serve as a resource for research on the immune response to SARS-CoV-2. The samples were drawn from the first 160 participants of the ongoing ImmuneRACE study and from 1,254 subjects provided by 6 global collaborators. A de-identified subject ID, COVID-19 status, age in years and sex were almost always included in the sample metadata. HLA class I and class II types, where available, came from metadata supplied by the sample provider rather than from assay-based typing.

Broader findings and caveats from the paper: The amount of clinical and demographic metadata varied by source and participant and was provided uncurated.

TCRbeta CDR3 regions were amplified from genomic DNA using the immunoSEQ Assay, a bias-controlled multiplex PCR. The paper's processing steps were these. The number of nucleated cells in each sample was estimated from the amplification of reference gene primers within the assay. To quantify the absolute abundance of each unique TCRbeta CDR3 rearrangement, sequence reads were collapsed and filtered. Productive Simpson clonality was computed per sample as the square root of Simpson's diversity index over productive rearrangements. TCRdb took over this immuneACCESS table, retaining in-frame rearrangements with V and J assigned. Such tables are incomplete; in checked studies, under half of the missing clones stem from an unresolved V gene, and the remainder is unexplained. V, J and clone size are those of that table, while D and trimming were read from the DNA. Across this sample there are 100,000 to 150,000 clones, with around 76% seen only once. Roughly 5.5% of the sample is held by the ten biggest clonotypes.

From its cysteine to its phenylalanine, the CDR3 spans 13 amino acids. The read is trimmed to its CDR3 DNA, 39 bases read in frame from base 1. The V end loses 1 base and the J end loses 3 bases, and a stretch of 9 bases separates them. Reading the germline V gene (reference sequence) gives CDR1 GTSNPN and CDR2 SVGIG. The sequencing sample was made of peripheral blood. This clonotype was sampled from a man aged 60-69 years with acute or convalescent COVID-19. This receptor chain uses TRBV30 and TRBJ1-1, with an unclear D gene assignment. DNA sequence: TGTGCCTGGAGTGAACTCCGGGACACTGAAGCTTTCTTT. This sequence encodes CAWSELRDTEAFF.